This is a list of T cell receptor beta chains from one sample in a study of blood T cell repertoires in COVID-19. Generated by immunoSEQ multiplex PCR, the TCRdb table keeps only in-frame clones and is missing some. The repertoire holds roughly 250,000 clones, with about 80% as singletons. Material: peripheral blood. All receptors derive from a woman of 80 years or more with acute or convalescent COVID-19. The CDR3 runs from the conserved cysteine through the conserved F or W. The order of the fields is clone size, D gene, V gene, J gene, CDR3 protein, CDR3 DNA. D genes are given only for firm matches. Only part of the rows carry a size: once, few, many, or a class if the clone is expanded.

-,TRBD1,TRBV15,TRBJ1-4,CATSRVGVTGDSEKLFF,TGTGCCACCAGCAGAGTGGGGGTGACAGGGGACAGTGAAAAACTGTTTTTT
-,-,TRBV18,TRBJ2-7,CASSPPSSAQRDEQYF,TGTGCCAGCTCACCACCGTCTAGCGCCCAGAGGGACGAGCAGTACTTC
-,TRBD1,TRBV28,TRBJ2-7,CASSSTGTDYEQYF,TGTGCCAGCAGTTCCACGGGGACAGACTACGAGCAGTACTTC
-,-,TRBV9,TRBJ2-1,CASSVESVGNEQFF,TGTGCCAGCAGCGTAGAATCAGTTGGCAATGAGCAGTTCTTC
-,TRBD2,TRBV5-1,TRBJ2-3,CASSLGGRGSTDTQYF,TGCGCCAGCAGCTTAGGCGGGAGAGGGTCCACAGATACGCAGTATTTT
-,-,TRBV28,TRBJ2-7,CASKGYFSYEQYF,TGTGCCAGCAAGGGGTATTTCTCCTACGAGCAGTACTTC
-,-,TRBV5-6,TRBJ1-1,CASSLQGQTEAFF,TGTGCCAGCAGCTTGCAGGGACAAACCGAAGCTTTCTTT
-,-,TRBV6-6,TRBJ1-6,CASCEYNSPLHF,TGTGCCAGCTGCGAGTATAATTCACCCCTCCACTTT
-,-,TRBV24-1,TRBJ2-2,CATSVAGVNTGELFF,TGTGCCACCAGTGTCGCGGGCGTGAACACCGGGGAGCTGTTTTTT
-,-,TRBV9,TRBJ1-6,CASSARPQGRDNSPLHF,TGTGCCAGCAGTGCCCGCCCCCAGGGGAGAGATAATTCACCCCTCCACTTT
-,TRBD2,TRBV6-2/TRBV6-3,TRBJ2-7,CASSYTSSGRDQYF,TGTGCCAGCAGTTACACCTCTAGCGGGAGGGATCAGTACTTC
-,TRBD2,TRBV5-5,TRBJ2-3,CASSFLAGTDTQYF,TGTGCCAGCAGCTTCCTAGCGGGCACAGATACGCAGTATTTT
-,TRBD1,TRBV18,TRBJ2-7,CASSPPGQSREQYF,TGTGCCAGCTCACCCCCGGGACAGTCGCGCGAGCAGTACTTC
-,-,TRBV4-3,TRBJ1-4,CASSQALGADPSTNEKLFF,TGCGCCAGCAGCCAAGCCCTGGGGGCGGATCCATCAACTAATGAAAAACTGTTTTTT
-,-,TRBV7-2,TRBJ2-7,CASSLVAGSLSYEQYF,TGTGCCAGCAGCTTAGTCGCAGGGTCGTTATCCTACGAGCAGTACTTC
-,-,TRBV6-5,TRBJ2-7,CASRSAGRSYEQYF,TGTGCCAGCAGATCCGCGGGACGGTCCTACGAGCAGTACTTC
-,-,TRBV19,TRBJ1-2,CASSIDTGTTNYGYTF,TGTGCCAGTAGTATAGATACCGGGACAACTAACTATGGCTACACCTTC
-,TRBD1,TRBV5-6,TRBJ1-4,CASSFRSRTGSGKLFF,TGTGCCAGCAGCTTCCGGTCCCGGACAGGCTCTGGAAAACTGTTTTTT
few,-,TRBV12-3/TRBV12-4,TRBJ1-2,CASSQGNYGYTF,TGTGCCAGCAGTCAGGGTAACTATGGCTACACCTTC
-,TRBD2,TRBV6-2/TRBV6-3,TRBJ2-7,CASSRLAPYEQYF,TGTGCCAGCAGCAGACTAGCGCCCTACGAGCAGTACTTC
-,TRBD2,TRBV7-3,TRBJ2-2,CASSVSGGNTGELFF,TGTGCCAGCAGCGTTAGCGGGGGGAACACCGGGGAGCTGTTTTTT
-,-,TRBV11-2,TRBJ2-1,CASSLSVPSYHNEQFF,TGTGCCAGCAGCTTGTCGGTCCCGTCTTACCACAATGAGCAGTTCTTC
-,TRBD1,TRBV2,TRBJ2-7,CASRTGGGEQYF,TGTGCCAGCAGGACAGGGGGCGGAGAGCAGTACTTC
-,TRBD1,TRBV6-4,TRBJ2-7,CAITLRGPKPEYEQYF,TGTGCCATCACGCTCAGGGGGCCTAAACCCGAATACGAGCAGTACTTC
-,-,TRBV3-1/TRBV3-2,TRBJ2-3,CASSQDRSSRGTDTQYF,TGTGCCAGCAGCCAAGATCGTTCGTCGAGGGGCACAGATACGCAGTATTTT
-,-,TRBV20-1,TRBJ2-1,CSANREREQFF,TGCAGTGCTAACAGGGAGAGGGAGCAGTTCTTC
-,TRBD2,TRBV11-2,TRBJ2-1,CASSPPSGGGNEQFF,TGTGCCAGCAGCCCCCCGAGCGGGGGGGGCAATGAGCAGTTCTTC
-,TRBD2,TRBV19,TRBJ2-2,CASSRARGLANTGELFF,TGTGCCAGTAGTAGAGCAAGGGGACTAGCGAACACCGGGGAGCTGTTTTTT
once,-,TRBV7-9,TRBJ1-2,CASSQRGGYGYTF,TGTGCCAGCAGCCAGAGGGGGGGCTATGGCTACACCTTC
-,-,TRBV11-2,TRBJ1-2,CASSPRDLGYGYTF,TGTGCCAGCAGCCCCAGGGACTTGGGATATGGCTACACCTTC
once,-,TRBV7-2,TRBJ2-5,CASSLELGRETQYF,TGTGCCAGCAGCTTAGAATTGGGCCGAGAGACCCAGTACTTC
-,-,TRBV18,TRBJ2-5,CASSPDSTGTSLQETQYF,TGTGCCAGCTCACCAGATTCTACCGGAACTAGCCTACAAGAGACCCAGTACTTC
-,TRBD2,TRBV5-1,TRBJ2-1,CASSLGGLAGHNEQFF,TGCGCCAGCAGCTTGGGAGGTCTAGCGGGACACAATGAGCAGTTCTTC
-,-,TRBV10-2,TRBJ2-1,CASSDEGRSSYNEQFF,TGCGCCAGCAGTGATGAAGGGAGGAGCTCCTACAATGAGCAGTTCTTC
-,-,TRBV5-1,TRBJ2-5,CASSLVPGRTGETQYF,TGCGCCAGCAGCTTGGTCCCGGGAAGGACCGGGGAGACCCAGTACTTC